This T cell receptor beta chain stems from a study of beta chain features in type 1 diabetes. TCRB transcripts that were expressed got sequenced, as all of the isolated RNA had been reverse transcribed. Data came from immunoSEQ multiplex PCR; TCRdb stores just in-frame clones and leaves some out. The sample shows some 40,000 clones, 49% of them seen only once. Trimming left V 2 bases short and J 6 bases short, with 11 bases between. The CDR3 spans 14 residues. Looked up from germline, CDR1 is MNHEY and CDR2 is SVGAGI. This receptor was taken from a woman aged 18-29 years in good health. Input material: central memory CD4+ T cells from blood. The chain joins TRBV6-5 to TRBJ2-1; D gene uncertain. CDR3 nucleotides: TGTGCCAGCAGTTACGGGCTAACGTCCAATGAGCAGTTCTTC. This translates into CASSYGLTSNEQFF.